This T cell receptor beta chain was sequenced in a study of cytomegalovirus exposure and HLA in healthy donors. At the level of the study: The early release's HLA-typed donors yielded 78 million or so unique TCRs.

Primers: 60 Vbeta forward and 13 Jbeta reverse. Some clones are missing from TCRdb's copy, which holds only in-frame ones; the method was immunoSEQ multiplex PCR. The repertoire holds tens of thousands of clones, with about 70% as singletons. On this clone: Its antigen is as yet unknown.

The CDR3 runs to 14 residues. CDR1 MNHEY and CDR2 SVGAGI come from the germline V gene. The V segment lost 6 bases and the J segment 10 bases; nucleotides outside the gene matches: 7. Broader study findings: Cytomegalovirus-associated TCR beta chains were listed, numbering roughly 150.

The source is a woman in her fifties or sixties in good health and CMV-seronegative. The chain links TRBV6-5 to TRBJ1-6; TRBD1 aligns across 9 bases. Sequenced: PBMCs. The CDR3 here is CASRRDRESSPLHF. The CDR3 DNA is TGTGCCAGCAGAAGGGACAGGGAAAGCTCACCCCTCCACTTT.